This is a list of T cell receptor beta chains from one sample in a study of beta chain features in type 1 diabetes. The repertoire was sequenced with immunoSEQ multiplex PCR; TCRdb's copy has only in-frame clones and lacks some. Here the sample spans hundreds of thousands of clones, about an eighth being singletons. Sequencing used naive CD4+ T cells from blood. Receptor source: a man aged 18-30 years with type 1 diabetes. Each CDR3 is given with its conserved first and last residue. Each record gives: D gene, clone size, V gene, J gene, CDR3 protein, CDR3 DNA. The D gene is left open where the match is weak. Clone size is shown for a subset of rows, as once, few, many or a class of expanded clone.

>TRBD1|-|TRBV28|TRBJ1-2
CASSLRGPGTVNGYTF
TGTGCCAGCAGTTTGAGGGGCCCCGGGACAGTTAATGGCTACACCTTC
>-|few|TRBV5-1|TRBJ1-5
CASSYGWDQPQHF
TGCGCCAGCAGCTATGGATGGGATCAGCCCCAGCATTTT
>-|few|TRBV6-5|TRBJ1-5
CASSRDTYQPQHF
TGTGCCAGCAGCCGGGACACGTATCAGCCCCAGCATTTT
>TRBD2|few|TRBV6-5|TRBJ2-1
CASSRGGSSYNEQFF
TGTGCCAGCAGTAGGGGAGGGAGCTCCTACAATGAGCAGTTCTTC
>-|-|TRBV6-5|TRBJ1-1
CASSPAWLMNTEAFF
TGTGCCAGCAGTCCCGCATGGCTCATGAACACTGAAGCTTTCTTT
>TRBD1|few|TRBV6-1|TRBJ1-1
CASTGIGTVNTEAFF
TGTGCCAGCACTGGGATTGGGACAGTAAACACTGAAGCTTTCTTT
>TRBD1|-|TRBV30|TRBJ1-6
CAWSGRQGFSPLHF
TGTGCCTGGAGTGGTCGACAGGGATTCTCACCCCTCCACTTT
>TRBD1|few|TRBV18|TRBJ2-7
CASSPGQGLYEQYF
TGTGCCAGCTCACCGGGACAGGGTCTTTACGAGCAGTACTTC
>TRBD2|few|TRBV6-5|TRBJ2-1
CASSEPGGVNEQFF
TGTGCCAGCAGTGAACCTGGGGGGGTCAATGAGCAGTTCTTC
>-|-|TRBV27|TRBJ1-1
CASSLSAGGARYTEAFF
TGTGCCAGCAGTTTATCGGCCGGGGGCGCGAGATACACTGAAGCTTTCTTT
>-|few|TRBV29-1|TRBJ2-7
CSVEDLGRVLPYEQYF
TGCAGCGTTGAAGATCTGGGCAGGGTTCTCCCTTACGAGCAGTACTTC
>-|-|TRBV23-1|TRBJ1-6
CASSLKGGMGNSPLHF
TGCGCCAGCAGTCTGAAGGGGGGAATGGGAAATTCACCCCTCCACTTT
>TRBD1|-|TRBV2|TRBJ1-5
CASSDGQGGWQPQHF
TGTGCCAGCAGTGACGGACAGGGAGGATGGCAGCCCCAGCATTTT
>-|-|TRBV30|TRBJ1-3
CAWSILSSGNTIYF
TGTGCCTGGAGTATATTGAGCTCTGGAAACACCATATATTTT
>TRBD1|-|TRBV30|TRBJ1-3
CAWIDRGSGNTIYF
TGTGCCTGGATAGACAGGGGCTCTGGAAACACCATATATTTT
>TRBD1|-|TRBV2|TRBJ1-6
CASSGTGQAPLHF
TGTGCCAGCAGTGGGACTGGACAGGCCCCCCTCCACTTT
>-|-|TRBV13|TRBJ1-1
CASRLQGSTNTEAFF
TGTGCCAGCAGGCTGCAGGGGAGTACGAACACTGAAGCTTTCTTT